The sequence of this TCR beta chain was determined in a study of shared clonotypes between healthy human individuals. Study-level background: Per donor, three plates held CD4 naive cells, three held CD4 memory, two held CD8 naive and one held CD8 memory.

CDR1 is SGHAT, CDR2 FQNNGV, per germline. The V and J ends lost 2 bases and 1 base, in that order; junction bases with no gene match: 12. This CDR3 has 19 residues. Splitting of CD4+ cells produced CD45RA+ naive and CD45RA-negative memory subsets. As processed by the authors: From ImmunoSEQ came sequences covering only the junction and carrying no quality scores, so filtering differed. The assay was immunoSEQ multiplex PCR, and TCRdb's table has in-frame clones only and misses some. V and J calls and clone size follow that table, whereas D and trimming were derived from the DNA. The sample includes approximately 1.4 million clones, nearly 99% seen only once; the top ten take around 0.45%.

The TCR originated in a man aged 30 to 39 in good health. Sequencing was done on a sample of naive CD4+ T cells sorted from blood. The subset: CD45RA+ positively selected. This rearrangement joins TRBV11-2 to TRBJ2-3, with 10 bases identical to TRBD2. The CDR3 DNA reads TGTGCCAGCAGCTTATACCCTAGCGGGAGTTCGGGAGGCACAGATACGCAGTATTTT. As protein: CASSLYPSGSSGGTDTQYF.